This T cell receptor (beta chain) was retrieved from a study of cytomegalovirus exposure and HLA in healthy donors. Use of 60 Vbeta and 13 Jbeta primers characterized the PCR. Data came from immunoSEQ multiplex PCR; TCRdb stores just in-frame clones and leaves some out. The table records 57,000 or so clones, around 75% of them present only once. CDR1 and CDR2 from the germline V gene are MNHEY and SMNVEV (reference sequence). This CDR3 has 13 residues. V shed 7 bases and J shed 8 bases, with 17 bases lying between them. Sample: PBMCs. V gene TRBV27 combines with J gene TRBJ1-2; no firm D call. This TCR was recovered from a man between 50 and 59 years old in good health and CMV-seropositive. Here the CDR3 DNA reads TGTGCCAGCACTACTATCCCCAGCGGGGGCTACACCTTC. Residues: CASTTIPSGGYTF.